This TCR beta chain was sequenced in a study of shared T cell receptors in the human thymus (dated by TCRdb to 2020 to 2022). Concerning the study at large: The study examined how self-reactive, shared T-cell receptor alpha chains are generated in the human thymus.

To note about this clone: The target of this receptor is not known. Within one base of it there is no much larger clone, and no base qualities were kept.

Receptor amplification or capture employed the immunoSEQ multiplex PCR assay. TCRdb carries this immuneACCESS record with in-frame sequences only. Its versions omit some clonotypes, under half of them owing to an unresolved V gene in the studies checked, with the rest unexplained. The sample has hundreds of thousands of clones on record, 85% to 90% of them singletons. Clones ranked in the top ten supply 0.0095% to 0.012% of the sample. Taken from cysteine to phenylalanine, the CDR3 has 16 residues. Kept here is only the CDR3 DNA, which spans 48 bases and is read in frame from base 1. Trimming accounts for 3 bases at V and 4 bases at J, while the number of junction bases matched to no gene is 8. In the germline V gene, CDR1 corresponds to KGHSH and CDR2 to LQKENI. This same sample was also taken into another study, of human thymus T cells. According to the second study: Immunologically healthy infants undergoing open corrective cardiac surgery for congenital heart defects in Finland were used as donors. Thymus tissue was collected as surgical resects that were removed during corrective cardiac surgery. Biased V and J gene segment usage appeared to be present in both thymic and peripheral blood repertoires. The related research found that thymic TCR repertoires overlapped highly between unrelated individuals. The study characterized TCR alpha and beta repertoires from roughly 8 infant thymus samples and a few related peripheral blood samples. The infant donors were about 7 to 250 days old, and the cohort included six or seven males and a couple of females. After being mechanically released from the tissue, thymocytes were kept at -70 degrees C in pellets of roughly 9.5-31 million cells. A QIAsymphony instrument was used to extract genomic DNA from the frozen cell pellets. TCRB and TCRAD loci were amplified from a standardized quantity of quality-controlled genomic DNA using the immunoSEQ multiplex PCR assay. The amplicons spanned the V(D)J region and were long enough to cover the CDR3 and allow V and J genes to be identified. The commercial immunoSEQ service was used to sequence amplicons on an Illumina platform. Corrections for primer bias and sequencing errors followed previously described methods, while TCRAD and TCRB definitions were based on the IMGT database. The repertoires were analysed using immunoSEQ Analyzer 3.0 and VDJTools for basic statistics, V/J segment usage, diversity estimates, rarefaction and pairwise overlap. Diversity was estimated using the Chao1, ChaoE, Efron-Thisted, Shannon and inverse Simpson indices, and was also estimated on datasets down-sampled to the size of the smallest sample. Repertoire overlap was assessed by strict matching of CDR3 nucleotide sequence, V gene and J gene, and clustering was done by Jaccard-based multidimensional scaling. On average, thymus samples gave roughly 800,000 unique TCRB clonotypes, whereas blood samples gave about 84,000.

The source of this sequence is a boy younger than two with a congenital heart defect. Donor details come from another sample of the same person, matched by shared clones. Sequencing was carried out using thymocytes. The chain employs TRBV18 and TRBJ1-2, and TRBD1 matches 10 of the central bases. Read as DNA, the sequence is TGTGCCAGCTCACCGTATGGACAGGGGGGTGGCTATGGCTACACCTTC. The resulting protein is CASSPYGQGGGYGYTF.